The 16 T cell receptor beta chains given below trace back to one sample, sequenced in a study of PD-1 blockade in classical Hodgkin lymphoma. Some clones are missing from TCRdb's copy, which holds only in-frame ones; the method was immunoSEQ multiplex PCR. The sample includes some 110,000 clones, approximately 89% seen only once; the top ten take 15% to 20%. Time point defined: cycle 4 day 1 (C4D1), after more than five weeks of nivolumab. Every patient had relapsed following autologous stem cell transplantation, and cohorts differed in brentuximab vedotin exposure. Specimen: peripheral blood mononuclear cells (PBMCs), collected before the fourth cycle of nivolumab. These receptors were collected from a human donor with classical Hodgkin lymphoma.

The chain employs TRBV5-3 and TRBJ1-3; 8 positions agree with TRBD1. TRBV5-3 is placed among ORFs of uncertain function. CDR3 length equals 21 residues. V lost 1 base and J lost 0; bases outside the gene matches: 18. CDR3 nucleotide sequence: TGTGCCAGAAGCTTGAGTCCCGGCCCCAGGGGGCCGGCAGACTCTGGAAACACCATATATTTT. It specifies CARSLSPGPRGPADSGNTIYF.

This chain connects TRBV10-2 to TRBJ2-7; D is uncertain. V was shortened by 0 bases and J by 0 bases, with 9 bases between the two germline ends. Germline-derived CDR1 and CDR2 are WSHSY and SAAADI. This CDR3 region has 15 residues. The CDR3 loop is CASSESARSSYEQYF. The CDR3 bases are TGCGCCAGCAGTGAGTCTGCCAGGAGCTCCTACGAGCAGTACTTC.

The CDR3: CASSLGRKVPPYEQYF. The CDR3 bases are TGCGCCAGCAGCCTAGGGCGTAAGGTCCCCCCTTACGAGCAGTACTTC. This rearrangement joins TRBV4-3 to TRBJ2-7; D is uncertain. Between the trimmed V and J ends, which lost 4 bases and 4 bases, there was a span of 20 bases. The CDR3 is 16 residues long. CDR1 is LGHNA, CDR2 YSLEER, per germline.

V gene TRBV4-2 combines with J gene TRBJ2-7; 7 bases match TRBD2. The CDR3 covers 14 residues. Per the germline V gene, CDR1 is LGHNA and CDR2 is YNFKEQ. V shed 0 bases, J shed 10 bases, and the junction held 9 bases outside the gene matches. The CDR3 region has the DNA TGTGCCAGCAGCCAAGACGAGTCCCTAGCGGACCAGTACTTC. Residues: CASSQDESLADQYF.

The chain uses TRBV19 and TRBJ2-1; TRBD2 agrees at 11 bases. Germline loops: CDR1 LNHDA, CDR2 SQIVND (reference sequence). CDR3 size: 16 residues. V lost 9 bases, J lost 6 bases, and 13 bases stayed unmatched. The CDR3 DNA is TGTGCCAGCACCGCGCTACTAGCGGGAGTTAGCAATGAGCAGTTCTTC. It is translated as CASTALLAGVSNEQFF. The complete variable domain, with remaining parts taken from reference TRBV19 and TRBJ2-1, reads DGGITQSPKYLFRKEGQNVTLSCEQNLNHDAMYWYRQDPGQGLRLIYYSQIVNDFQKGDIAEGYSVSREKKESFPLTVTSAQKNPTAFYLCASTALLAGVSNEQFFGPGTRLTVL.

V gene TRBV19 combines with J gene TRBJ1-1; D is perhaps TRBD1 (5 bases). Trimming removed 2 bases from V and 4 bases from J, with 11 bases in between. The CDR3 loop spans 14 amino acids. The germline V gene has CDR1 LNHDA and CDR2 SQIVND (reference sequence). CDR3 nucleotides: TGTGCCAGTAGTATAAGGCAGGGTGGCACTGAAGCTTTCTTT. The encoded protein is CASSIRQGGTEAFF.

The V call is TRBV5-6, the J call TRBJ1-2, with no clear D. V shed 1 base and J shed 8 bases, with 15 bases lying between them. Per germline, CDR1 SGHDT and CDR2 YYEEEE. The CDR3 is made up of 14 amino acids. The CDR3 spells CASSLPGLGIGYTF. The CDR3 DNA reads as TGTGCCAGCAGCTTGCCGGGATTAGGTATAGGCTACACCTTC.

The chain recombines TRBV6-5 with TRBJ1-5; D is ambiguous. V lost 2 bases and J 5 bases, leaving 4 bases between the germline ends. Germline V gene sequence: CDR1 MNHEY, CDR2 SVGAGI. The CDR3 runs 12 residues. CDR3 protein: CASSYQDQPQHF. The DNA of the CDR3 is TGTGCCAGCAGTTACCAAGATCAGCCCCAGCATTTT.

CDR3 coding DNA: TGTGCCACCAGCAGAGTTTTAGGGGAGGGGAGCGAGCAGTACTTC. Its translation is CATSRVLGEGSEQYF. This chain joins TRBV15 and TRBJ2-7; 7 bases align to TRBD2. The germline V gene has CDR1 LNHNV and CDR2 YYDKDF (reference sequence). The V gene end was trimmed by 1 base and the J gene end by 6 bases; junction bases not matched to a gene: 9. The CDR3 is 15 amino acids.

The rearrangement uses TRBV5-1 and TRBJ2-2, with TRBD2 matching over 8 bases. V was clipped by 0 bases and J by 3 bases; unmatched bases: 4. This CDR3 spans 16 amino acids. CDR1 SGHRS and CDR2 YFSETQ come from the germline V gene. The CDR3: CASSLEEREYTGELFF. CDR3 DNA sequence: TGCGCCAGCAGCTTGGAGGAGCGGGAGTACACCGGGGAGCTGTTTTTT.

The rearrangement uses TRBV6-5 and TRBJ1-2, with a weak D call TRBD1 (6 bases). Trimming took off 2 bases at V and 4 bases at J, with 14 bases between the two ends. Germline CDR1 and CDR2: MNHEY and SVGAGI. CDR3 length: 15 residues. The CDR3 sequence is CASSYGSTGVYGYTF. The CDR3 DNA follows: TGTGCCAGCAGTTACGGCTCGACAGGAGTCTATGGCTACACCTTC.

The chain uses TRBV30 and TRBJ1-1; unclear D gene. Germline CDR1 reads GTSNPN; CDR2 reads SVGIG (reference sequence). V lost 1 base to trimming and J lost 4 bases, with 10 bases between them. The CDR3 is 13 amino acids. CDR3 protein: CAWSAQMSTEAFF. In DNA, the CDR3 is TGTGCCTGGAGTGCCCAAATGAGCACTGAAGCTTTCTTT.

The J gene is TRBJ1-1, the V gene TRBV18; D remains ambiguous. The CDR3 is 16 residues long. Germline lookup yields CDR1 KGHSH and CDR2 LQKENI. The germline V and J ends were trimmed by 3 bases and 1 base, with 15 bases remaining between them. CDR3 protein: CASSPYSGWRNTEAFF. DNA for the CDR3: TGTGCCAGCTCACCGTATTCAGGTTGGAGGAACACTGAAGCTTTCTTT.

The chain joins TRBV6-4 to TRBJ2-5; 13 bases agree with TRBD2. The CDR3 covers 17 residues. CDR1 is MRHNA, CDR2 SNTAGT, per germline. Losses at the gene ends were 6 bases for V and 0 bases for J; bases not matched to a gene: 7. The CDR3: CASSSGLAGSYQETQYF. CDR3 bases: TGTGCCAGCAGCTCGGGACTAGCGGGATCGTACCAAGAGACCCAGTACTTC.

The rearrangement uses TRBV7-2 and TRBJ2-3; D is unresolved. V was pared by 1 base and J by 2 bases, with 7 bases between. From germline, CDR1 is SGHTA and CDR2 FQGNSA. The CDR3 is made up of 14 amino acids. The CDR3 region is CASSLGAATDTQYF. For the CDR3, the DNA is TGTGCCAGCAGCTTAGGCGCCGCCACAGATACGCAGTATTTT.

This rearrangement joins TRBV5-6 to TRBJ1-5, with a tentative D call TRBD1 (6 bases). The CDR3 extends over 14 amino acids. Germline values: CDR1 SGHDT, CDR2 YYEEEE. Deletions cut 3 bases from V and 4 bases from J, with 11 bases between. The CDR3 loop reads CASSSGQSNQPQHF. The DNA for the CDR3 is TGTGCCAGCAGCTCAGGACAGAGTAATCAGCCCCAGCATTTT.